The sample holds many counts of the clone carrying this T cell receptor (beta chain). A junction end diverges from the germline sequence, so it may reflect a read error. Breast cancer patients provided tissue from their axillary draining lymph nodes. TCRdb re-called the multiplex PCR reads with MiXCR, one entry per CDR3 protein. In the table there are 270,000 or so distinct CDR3 sequences, around 30% of which are singletons. The sample originates from a study of breast tumors, draining lymph nodes, adjacent tissues. The CDR3 extends over 13 amino acids. Germline CDR1 and CDR2: SEHNR and FQNEAQ (reference sequence).

Sequenced: axillary lymph node tissue. This rearrangement joins TRBV7-9 to TRBJ2-3, with unresolved D. The receptor was derived from a female donor with breast cancer. Some clones in this sample may be carry-over from other donors' samples. For the CDR3, the DNA is TGTTCCAGCAGCTTCCTTAGCACAGATACGCAGTATTTT. This translates into CSSSFLSTDTQYF.